Each of the 7 T cell receptor beta chains below was sequenced from the same sample in a study of blood T cell repertoires in COVID-19. Data came from immunoSEQ multiplex PCR; TCRdb stores just in-frame clones and leaves some out. Of under 350,000 clones detected, 80% to 90% appear once; the ten largest clones hold around 4%. Sequenced sample: PBMCs or T cells enriched from blood (not recorded which). The receptors were sampled from a woman aged 40 to 50 with acute COVID-19.

V is TRBV27 and J is TRBJ2-5, with TRBD1 matching over 8 bases. This CDR3 spans 14 amino acids. The J segment lost 2 bases and the V segment lost 8 bases, leaving 7 bases of the junction unmatched. Germline values: CDR1 MNHEY, CDR2 SMNVEV (reference sequence). The CDR3 here is CASGGTGVQETQYF. The CDR3 DNA follows: TGTGCCAGCGGCGGGACAGGAGTACAAGAGACCCAGTACTTC.

The chain has TRBV4-1 and TRBJ2-7; weak D call: TRBD1 (5 bases). The V gene's germline CDR1 is MGHRA and CDR2 YSYEKL. V lost 3 bases and J lost 3, with 15 bases in between. The CDR3 loop spans 15 amino acids. The CDR3 DNA follows: TGCGCCAGCAGCCACAACGACAGAAGGGTCTACGAGCAGTACTTC. This encodes CASSHNDRRVYEQYF.

The chain couples TRBV27 to TRBJ2-1; 16 nucleotides line up with TRBD2. The J segment lost 9 bases and the V segment lost 3 bases, leaving 11 bases of the junction unmatched. CDR1 is MNHEY, CDR2 SMNVEV, per germline (reference sequence). This CDR3 is 18 amino acids long. This CDR3 reads CASSFGTSGRAGMGEQFF. DNA of the CDR3: TGTGCCAGCAGTTTTGGGACTAGCGGGAGGGCCGGAATGGGTGAGCAGTTCTTC.

The chain uses TRBV3-1 (or the pseudogene TRBV3-2) and TRBJ2-3, with D perhaps TRBD2 (5 bases). V was clipped by 1 base and J by 2 bases, with 7 bases between them. Per germline, CDR1 LGHDT and CDR2 YNNKEL (reference sequence). The length of the CDR3 is 14 residues. The DNA for the CDR3 is TGTGCCAGCAGCCAAGGACTACCCACAGATACGCAGTATTTT. This sequence encodes CASSQGLPTDTQYF.

J is TRBJ1-2 and V is TRBV18, with D possibly TRBD1 on 5 matching bases. Germline V CDR1 and CDR2: KGHSH, LQKENI. Trimming left V 3 bases short and J 8 bases short, with 16 bases between. The CDR3 has 14 residues. This CDR3 is CASSPLKGVLGYTF. CDR3 in DNA: TGTGCCAGCTCACCCCTAAAAGGGGTGCTCGGCTACACCTTC.

CDR3 sequence: CASSDLGLAGQETQYF. The CDR3 coding sequence is TGCGCCAGCAGTGACCTTGGTCTAGCGGGACAAGAGACCCAGTACTTC. The chain recombines TRBV10-2 with TRBJ2-5, with 9 positions matching TRBD2. Germline V gene data show CDR1 as WSHSY and CDR2 as SAAADI. With V trimmed by 3 bases and J by 2 bases, 7 bases remained unmatched. This CDR3 contains 16 residues.

This clone was detected only once. The V gene is TRBV19, the J gene TRBJ1-2; D gene ambiguous. This CDR3 is built from 14 residues. Germline CDR1 LNHDA, CDR2 SQIVND (reference sequence). V shed 8 bases and J shed 3 bases, with 16 bases lying between them. CDR3 protein: CASHSPLGYYGYTF. The CDR3 nucleotides read TGTGCCAGTCACTCTCCCCTCGGGTACTATGGCTACACCTTC.